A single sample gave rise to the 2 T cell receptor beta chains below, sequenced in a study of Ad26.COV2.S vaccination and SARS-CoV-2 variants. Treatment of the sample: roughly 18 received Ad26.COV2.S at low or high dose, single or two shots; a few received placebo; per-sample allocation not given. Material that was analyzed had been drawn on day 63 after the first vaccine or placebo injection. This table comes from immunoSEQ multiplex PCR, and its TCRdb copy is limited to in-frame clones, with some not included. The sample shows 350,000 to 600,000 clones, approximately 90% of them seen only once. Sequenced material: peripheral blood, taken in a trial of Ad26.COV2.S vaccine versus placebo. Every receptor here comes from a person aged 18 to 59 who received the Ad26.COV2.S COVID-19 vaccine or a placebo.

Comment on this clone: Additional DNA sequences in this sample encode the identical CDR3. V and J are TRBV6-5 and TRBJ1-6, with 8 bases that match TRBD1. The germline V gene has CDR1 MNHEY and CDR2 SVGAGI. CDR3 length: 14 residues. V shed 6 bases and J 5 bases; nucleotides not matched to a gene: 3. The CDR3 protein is CASSNRGNNSPLHF. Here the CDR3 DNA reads TGTGCCAGCAGCAACAGGGGGAATAATTCACCCCTCCACTTT.

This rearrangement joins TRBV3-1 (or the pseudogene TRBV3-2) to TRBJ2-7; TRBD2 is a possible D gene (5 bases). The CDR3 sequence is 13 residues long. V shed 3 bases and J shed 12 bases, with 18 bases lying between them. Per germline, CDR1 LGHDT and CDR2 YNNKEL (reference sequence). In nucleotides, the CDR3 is TGTGCCAGCAGCCAGCACTCCCTCGGGGAGACGTACTTC. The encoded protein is CASSQHSLGETYF.